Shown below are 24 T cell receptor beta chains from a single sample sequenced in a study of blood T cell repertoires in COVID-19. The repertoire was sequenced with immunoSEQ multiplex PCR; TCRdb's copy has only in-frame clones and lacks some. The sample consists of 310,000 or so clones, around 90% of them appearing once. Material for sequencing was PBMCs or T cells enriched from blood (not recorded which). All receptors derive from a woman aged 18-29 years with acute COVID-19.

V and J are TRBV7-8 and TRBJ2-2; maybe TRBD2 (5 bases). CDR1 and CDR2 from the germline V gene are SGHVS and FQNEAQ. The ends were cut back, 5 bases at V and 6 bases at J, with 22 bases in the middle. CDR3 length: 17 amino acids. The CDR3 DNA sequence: TGTGCCAGCAGCCTAGTAATAGCCGGAGGCTCCGCCGGGGAGCTGTTTTTT. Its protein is CASSLVIAGGSAGELFF.

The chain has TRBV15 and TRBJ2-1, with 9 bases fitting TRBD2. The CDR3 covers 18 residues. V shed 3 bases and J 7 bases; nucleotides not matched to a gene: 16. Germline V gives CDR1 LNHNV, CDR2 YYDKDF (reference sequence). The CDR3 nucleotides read TGTGCCACCAGCAGCCGCACCCATAGCGGGAGCAAGGGTAATGAGCAGTTCTTC. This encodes CATSSRTHSGSKGNEQFF.

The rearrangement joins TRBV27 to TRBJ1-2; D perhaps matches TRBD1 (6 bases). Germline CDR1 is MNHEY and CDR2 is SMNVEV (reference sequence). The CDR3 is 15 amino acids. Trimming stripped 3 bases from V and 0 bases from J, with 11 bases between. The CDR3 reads CASSLGDTSNYGYTF. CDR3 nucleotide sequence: TGTGCCAGCAGTTTGGGGGACACCTCTAACTATGGCTACACCTTC.

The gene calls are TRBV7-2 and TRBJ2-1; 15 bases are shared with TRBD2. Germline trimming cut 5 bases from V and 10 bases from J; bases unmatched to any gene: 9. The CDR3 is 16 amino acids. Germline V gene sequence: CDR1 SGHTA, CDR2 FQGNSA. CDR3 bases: TGTGCCAGCAGCCCTCCCGGACTAGCGGGAGGGAGGGAGCAGTTCTTC. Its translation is CASSPPGLAGGREQFF. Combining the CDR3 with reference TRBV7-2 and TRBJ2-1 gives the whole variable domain GAGVSQSPSNKVTEKGKDVELRCDPISGHTALYWYRQSLGQGLEFLIYFQGNSAPDKSGLPSDRFSAERTGGSVSTLTIQRTQQEDSAVYLCASSPPGLAGGREQFFGPGTRLTVL.

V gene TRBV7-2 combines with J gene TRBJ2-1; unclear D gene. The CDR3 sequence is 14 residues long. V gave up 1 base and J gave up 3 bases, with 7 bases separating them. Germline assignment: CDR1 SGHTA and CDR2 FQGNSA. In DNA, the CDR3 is TGTGCCAGCAGCTTAGGGTTCAGCTACAATGAGCAGTTCTTC. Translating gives CASSLGFSYNEQFF.

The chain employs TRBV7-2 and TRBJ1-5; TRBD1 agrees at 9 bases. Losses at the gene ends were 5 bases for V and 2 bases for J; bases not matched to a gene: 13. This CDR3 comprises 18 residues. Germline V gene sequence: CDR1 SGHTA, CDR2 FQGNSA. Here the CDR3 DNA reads TGTGCCAGCAGCCTTAAAGGGAACAGGGGGCCGGGCAATCAGCCCCAGCATTTT. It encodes CASSLKGNRGPGNQPQHF.

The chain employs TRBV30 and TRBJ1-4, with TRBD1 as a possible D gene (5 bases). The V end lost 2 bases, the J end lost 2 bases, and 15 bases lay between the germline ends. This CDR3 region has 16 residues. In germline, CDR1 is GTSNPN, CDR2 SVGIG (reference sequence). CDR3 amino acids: CAWSTLSRDTNEKLFF. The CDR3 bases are TGTGCCTGGAGTACCCTAAGCAGGGATACTAATGAAAAACTGTTTTTT.

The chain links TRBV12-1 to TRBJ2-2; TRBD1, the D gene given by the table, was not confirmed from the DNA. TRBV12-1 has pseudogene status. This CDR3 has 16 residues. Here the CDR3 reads CASVAPPGRDTGELFF. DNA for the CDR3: TGTGCCAGCGTCGCCCCCCCAGGTAGAGACACCGGGGAGCTGTTTTTT.

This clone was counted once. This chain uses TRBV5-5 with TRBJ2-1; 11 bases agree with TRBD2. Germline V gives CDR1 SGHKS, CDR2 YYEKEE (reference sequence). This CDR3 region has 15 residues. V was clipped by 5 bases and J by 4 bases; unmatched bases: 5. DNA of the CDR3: TGTGCCAGCAGGAAGACTAGCGGGACATACAATGAGCAGTTCTTC. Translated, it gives CASRKTSGTYNEQFF. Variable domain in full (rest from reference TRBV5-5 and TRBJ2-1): DAGVTQSPTHLIKTRGQQVTLRCSPISGHKSVSWYQQVLGQGPQFIFQYYEKEERGRGNFPDRFSARQFPNYSSELNVNALLLGDSALYLCASRKTSGTYNEQFFGPGTRLTVL.

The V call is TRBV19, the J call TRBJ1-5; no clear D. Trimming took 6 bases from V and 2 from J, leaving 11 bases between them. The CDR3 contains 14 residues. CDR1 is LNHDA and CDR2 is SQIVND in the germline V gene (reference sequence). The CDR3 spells CASRERVRNQPQHF. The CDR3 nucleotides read TGTGCCAGTAGGGAGAGGGTGCGCAATCAGCCCCAGCATTTT.

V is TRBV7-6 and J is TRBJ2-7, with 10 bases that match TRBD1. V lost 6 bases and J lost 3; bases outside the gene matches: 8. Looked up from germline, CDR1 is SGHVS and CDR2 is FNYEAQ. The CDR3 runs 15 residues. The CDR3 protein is CASRPSRDRGYEQYF. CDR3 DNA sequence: TGTGCCAGCAGACCCTCCCGGGACAGGGGCTACGAGCAGTACTTC.

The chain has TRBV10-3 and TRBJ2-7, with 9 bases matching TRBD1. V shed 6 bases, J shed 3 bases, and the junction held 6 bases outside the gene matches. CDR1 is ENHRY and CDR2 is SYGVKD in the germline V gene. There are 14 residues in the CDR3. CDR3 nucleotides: TGTGCCATCAGCACAGGGGGCAGGAACTACGAGCAGTACTTC. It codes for CAISTGGRNYEQYF.

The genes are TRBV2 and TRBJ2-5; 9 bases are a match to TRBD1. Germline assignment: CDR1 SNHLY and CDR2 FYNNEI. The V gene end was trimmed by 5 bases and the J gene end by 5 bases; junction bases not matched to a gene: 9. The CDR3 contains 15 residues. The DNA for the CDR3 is TGTGCCAGCAGTCAAGACAGGGGGAGGGGGGAGACCCAGTACTTC. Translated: CASSQDRGRGETQYF.

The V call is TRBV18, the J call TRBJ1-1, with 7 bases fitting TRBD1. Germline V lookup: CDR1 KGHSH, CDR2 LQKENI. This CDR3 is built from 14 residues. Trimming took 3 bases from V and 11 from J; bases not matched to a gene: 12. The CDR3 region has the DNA TGTGCCAGCTCACCGCCCGACAGGGTAGGTCAGGCTTTCTTT. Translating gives CASSPPDRVGQAFF.

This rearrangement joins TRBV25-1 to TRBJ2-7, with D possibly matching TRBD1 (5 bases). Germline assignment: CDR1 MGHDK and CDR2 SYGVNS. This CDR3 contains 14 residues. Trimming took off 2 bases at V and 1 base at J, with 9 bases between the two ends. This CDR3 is CASSEKGRSYEQYF. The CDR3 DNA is TGTGCCAGCAGTGAAAAGGGGCGATCCTACGAGCAGTACTTC.

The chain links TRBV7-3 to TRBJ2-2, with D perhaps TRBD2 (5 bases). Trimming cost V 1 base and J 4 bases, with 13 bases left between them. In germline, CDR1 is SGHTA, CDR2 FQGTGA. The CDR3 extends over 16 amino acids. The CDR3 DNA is TGTGCCAGCAGCTTAATCCCAGGCGGAGGCACCGGGGAGCTGTTTTTT. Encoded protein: CASSLIPGGGTGELFF.

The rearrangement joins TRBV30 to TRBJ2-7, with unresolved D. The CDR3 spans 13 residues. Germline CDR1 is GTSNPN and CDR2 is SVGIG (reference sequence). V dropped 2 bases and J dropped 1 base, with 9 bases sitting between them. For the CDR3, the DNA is TGTGCCTGGAGTACGGGTCTATCCTACGAGCAGTACTTC. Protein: CAWSTGLSYEQYF.

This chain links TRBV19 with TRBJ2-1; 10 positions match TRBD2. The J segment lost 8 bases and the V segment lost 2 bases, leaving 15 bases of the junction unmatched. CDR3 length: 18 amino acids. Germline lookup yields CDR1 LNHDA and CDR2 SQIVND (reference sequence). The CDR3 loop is CASSIRSVLAGVGYEQFF. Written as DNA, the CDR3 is TGTGCCAGTAGTATAAGGTCGGTCCTAGCGGGAGTAGGGTATGAGCAGTTCTTC. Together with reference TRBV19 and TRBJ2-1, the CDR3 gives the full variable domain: DGGITQSPKYLFRKEGQNVTLSCEQNLNHDAMYWYRQDPGQGLRLIYYSQIVNDFQKGDIAEGYSVSREKKESFPLTVTSAQKNPTAFYLCASSIRSVLAGVGYEQFFGPGTRLTVL.

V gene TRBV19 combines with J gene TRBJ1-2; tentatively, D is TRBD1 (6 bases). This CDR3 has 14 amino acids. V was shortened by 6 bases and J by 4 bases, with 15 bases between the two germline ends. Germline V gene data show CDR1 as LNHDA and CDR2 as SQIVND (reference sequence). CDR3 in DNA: TGTGCCAGTAGCCCCTTAACAGGGATCTATGGCTACACCTTC. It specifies CASSPLTGIYGYTF.

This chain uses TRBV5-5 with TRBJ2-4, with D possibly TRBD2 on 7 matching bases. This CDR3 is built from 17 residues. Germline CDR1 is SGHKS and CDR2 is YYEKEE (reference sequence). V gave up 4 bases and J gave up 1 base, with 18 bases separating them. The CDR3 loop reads CASSGQGGGPAKNIQYF. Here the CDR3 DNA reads TGTGCCAGCAGCGGGCAAGGGGGAGGGCCGGCCAAAAACATTCAGTACTTC.

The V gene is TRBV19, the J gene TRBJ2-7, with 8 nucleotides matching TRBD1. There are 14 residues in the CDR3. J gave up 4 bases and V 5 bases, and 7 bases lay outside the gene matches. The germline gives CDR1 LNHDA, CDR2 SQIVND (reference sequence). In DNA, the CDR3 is TGTGCCAGTAGTTCCCGACAGGGGCGATACGAGCAGTACTTC. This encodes CASSSRQGRYEQYF.

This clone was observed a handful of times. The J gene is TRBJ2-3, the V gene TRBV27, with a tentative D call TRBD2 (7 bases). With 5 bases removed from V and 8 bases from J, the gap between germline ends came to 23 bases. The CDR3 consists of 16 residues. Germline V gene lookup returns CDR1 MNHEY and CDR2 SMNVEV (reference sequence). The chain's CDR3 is CASSPTLGAGEGTQYF. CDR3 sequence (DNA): TGTGCCAGCAGTCCTACCCTGGGGGCGGGAGAAGGTACGCAGTATTTT.

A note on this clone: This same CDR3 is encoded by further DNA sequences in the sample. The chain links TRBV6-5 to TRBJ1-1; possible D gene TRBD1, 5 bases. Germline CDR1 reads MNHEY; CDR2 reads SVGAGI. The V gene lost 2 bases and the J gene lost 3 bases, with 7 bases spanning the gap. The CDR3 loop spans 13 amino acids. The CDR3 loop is CASSYLGDTEAFF. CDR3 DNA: TGTGCCAGCAGTTACCTAGGGGACACTGAAGCTTTCTTT.

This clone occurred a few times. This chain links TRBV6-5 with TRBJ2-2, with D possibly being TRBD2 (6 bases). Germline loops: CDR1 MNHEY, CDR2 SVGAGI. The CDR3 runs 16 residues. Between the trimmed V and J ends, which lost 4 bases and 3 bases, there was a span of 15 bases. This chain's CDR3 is CASSSPGSGYTGELFF. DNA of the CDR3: TGTGCCAGCAGTTCCCCGGGTAGCGGATACACCGGGGAGCTGTTTTTT.